The clone carrying this TCR beta chain was seen at least ten times. The target antigen is unknown. Unique molecular identifiers were built into the TCR beta cDNA libraries. One entry per CDR3 protein, called by TCRdb with MiXCR from the PCR reads. The profile shows around 250,000 distinct CDR3 sequences, less than 40% of them singletons. This sample is drawn from a study of post-analysis software for immune sequencing data. Study-wide context: Included courses were relapsing-remitting and secondary progressive multiple sclerosis; progressive-relapsing multiple sclerosis was also included.

Broader study findings: In patients, TRBV5-6, TRBV5-1 and TRBV20-1 belonged to roughly 5 TRBV segments found more frequently than in controls. When the samples were clustered directly with F measure, those that had been prepared in the same batch showed strong co-clustering.

There are 14 residues in the CDR3. The germline gives CDR1 SEHNR, CDR2 FQNEAQ (reference sequence). V lost 5 bases to trimming and J lost 12 bases, with 20 bases between them. The TCR comes from a girl between 5 and 17 years old with multiple sclerosis. V usage is TRBV7-9 and J usage is TRBJ2-1; TRBD2 might be the D (6 bases). Source material: blood. The CDR3 coding sequence is TGTGCCAGCAGCCCCAACCGGGACTCGGGTGGGCAGTTCTTC. The encoded protein is CASSPNRDSGGQFF.